Shown below are 21 T cell receptor beta chains from a single sample sequenced in a study of OX40 agonist ivuxolimab in advanced cancers. Here immunoSEQ multiplex PCR was the method, and the copy in TCRdb shows in-frame clones only, minus some. The sample gives 30,000 to 40,000 clones, around nine tenths of which show up once; approximately 10% is in the top ten. The sample in question was CD4+ or CD8+ T cells sorted from blood, obtained in a trial of the OX40 agonist ivuxolimab. All receptors come from an adult with an advanced solid tumor such as melanoma, head and neck, liver or kidney cancer.

This sequence joins TRBV5-1 and TRBJ2-3, with 14 bases identical to TRBD2. After removal of 7 bases from V and 2 bases from J, the junction contained 3 bases not matched to a gene. Germline V lookup: CDR1 SGHRS, CDR2 YFSETQ. The CDR3 loop spans 15 amino acids. In DNA form, the CDR3 reads TGCGCCAGCGGACTAGCGGGAGGATACACAGATACGCAGTATTTT. It specifies CASGLAGGYTDTQYF. Together with reference TRBV5-1 and TRBJ2-3, the CDR3 gives the full variable domain: KAGVTQTPRYLIKTRGQQVTLSCSPISGHRSVSWYQQTPGQGLQFLFEYFSETQRNKGNFPGRFSGRQFSNSRSEMNVSTLELGDSALYLCASGLAGGYTDTQYFGPGTRLTVL.

The rearrangement links TRBV11-2 to TRBJ2-3; 10 bases match TRBD2. This CDR3 is built from 16 residues. After removal of 1 base from V and 1 base from J, the junction contained 2 bases not matched to a gene. In germline, CDR1 is SGHAT, CDR2 FQNNGV. This CDR3 is CASSLASGRGTDTQYF. CDR3 coding DNA: TGTGCCAGCAGCTTAGCTAGCGGGAGAGGCACAGATACGCAGTATTTT.

CDR3 loop: CASGLVRNSFSETYEQYF. CDR3 nucleotides: TGTGCTAGTGGTTTGGTACGAAACAGTTTTAGTGAGACCTACGAGCAGTACTTC. The chain employs TRBV12-5 and TRBJ2-7; D remains ambiguous. This CDR3 comprises 18 residues. Germline CDR1 LGHNT, CDR2 FRNRAP. Trimming pared 0 bases from V and 2 bases from J, leaving 20 bases between.

J is TRBJ1-4 and V is TRBV7-9; the D is unclear. Trimming took 1 base from V and 3 from J, leaving 12 bases between them. The CDR3 is 16 residues long. The germline gives CDR1 SEHNR, CDR2 FQNEAQ (reference sequence). The CDR3 protein is CASSLGVKVANEKLFF. In nucleotides, the CDR3 is TGTGCCAGCAGCTTAGGGGTAAAGGTGGCTAATGAAAAACTGTTTTTT.

This clone has just one count. The chain has TRBV6-5 and TRBJ2-5, with a weak D call TRBD2 (6 bases). Trimming removed 2 bases at V and 2 bases at J, with 9 bases between. The CDR3 runs 14 residues. Germline CDR1 reads MNHEY; CDR2 reads SVGAGI. CDR3 bases: TGTGCCAGCAGTTACGTGGCGGGACAAGAGACCCAGTACTTC. This sequence encodes CASSYVAGQETQYF.

CDR3 sequence reads: CASSRSGLAGRSYNEQFF. For the CDR3, the DNA is TGTGCCAGCAGCCGCTCGGGACTAGCGGGAAGGAGTTACAATGAGCAGTTCTTC. The chain links TRBV7-9 to TRBJ2-1; 13 bases agree with TRBD2. The CDR3 length is 18 residues. The trim removed 5 bases at V and 4 bases at J, leaving 11 bases unmatched. In germline, CDR1 is SEHNR, CDR2 FQNEAQ (reference sequence).

This chain connects TRBV7-2 to TRBJ2-7; the D call may be TRBD1 or TRBD2 (5 bases each). V gave up 5 bases and J gave up 4 bases, with 9 bases separating them. Germline CDR1 SGHTA, CDR2 FQGNSA. There are 12 residues in the CDR3. The CDR3 coding sequence is TGTGCCAGCAGCCCGAGGGGTTACGAGCAGTACTTC. As protein: CASSPRGYEQYF.

This chain joins TRBV29-1 and TRBJ1-4, with TRBD1 matching 9 bases. The V and J ends lost 6 bases and 8 bases, in that order; junction bases with no gene match: 7. The CDR3 is 13 amino acids. CDR1 and CDR2 from the germline V gene are SQVTM and ANQGSEA. DNA of the CDR3: TGCAGCGTACTTAGACAGGGGGAGGAAAAACTGTTTTTT. It codes for CSVLRQGEEKLFF.

V and J are TRBV29-1 and TRBJ2-1, with D possibly matching TRBD2 (5 bases). The length of the CDR3 is 13 residues. The germline V gene encodes CDR1 SQVTM and CDR2 ANQGSEA. V was shortened by 4 bases and J by 2 bases, with 9 bases between the two germline ends. CDR3 nucleotide sequence: TGCAGCGTTGTTGGGCGGGCCTACAATGAGCAGTTCTTC. Translation gives CSVVGRAYNEQFF.

The chain has TRBV20-1 and TRBJ1-2; TRBD1 might be the D (5 bases). The CDR3 is 11 residues long. Germline CDR1 reads DFQATT; CDR2 reads SNEGSKA (reference sequence). The germline V and J ends were trimmed by 4 bases and 4 bases, with 7 bases remaining between them. CDR3 sequence (DNA): TGCAGTGCTACCGGGGCCTATGGCTACACCTTC. Protein sequence: CSATGAYGYTF.

The chain combines TRBV28 with TRBJ1-5, with D tentatively TRBD1 (6 bases). The germline V gene encodes CDR1 MDHEN and CDR2 SYDVKM. The V end was cut by 6 bases, the J end by 6 bases, with 9 bases between. The CDR3 totals 12 residues. This CDR3 is CASRQGSQPQHF. The CDR3 bases are TGTGCCAGCAGACAGGGTAGTCAGCCCCAGCATTTT.

V is TRBV5-6 and J is TRBJ2-7; tentatively, D is TRBD1 or TRBD2 (5 bases each). Germline V gene sequence: CDR1 SGHDT, CDR2 YYEEEE. This CDR3 is built from 13 residues. The V and J ends lost 5 bases and 2 bases respectively, with 11 bases between them. CDR3 coding DNA: TGTGCCAGCAGTCCGGGACGGCCCTACGAGCAGTACTTC. Translated: CASSPGRPYEQYF.

As to this clone: Germline is not matched at one junction end, which may reflect a read error. The chain joins TRBV18 to TRBJ2-1; 9 nucleotides match TRBD2. CDR1 is KGHSH and CDR2 is LQKENI in the germline V gene. CDR3 length: 16 residues. CDR3 residues: CASSPVGTSSHNEQFF. The CDR3 bases are TGTGCCAGCTCACCAGTCGGGACTAGCTCCCACAATGAGCAGTTCTTC.

The chain recombines TRBV5-6 with TRBJ2-1, with D maybe TRBD1 (5 bases). Germline V gene lookup returns CDR1 SGHDT and CDR2 YYEEEE. Trimming took off 1 base at V and 8 bases at J, with 19 bases between the two ends. This CDR3 contains 16 residues. The CDR3 region has the DNA TGTGCCAGCAGCTTGACCATGACCAGGGTCCAGGATGAGCAGTTCTTC. It translates to CASSLTMTRVQDEQFF. Together with reference TRBV5-6 and TRBJ2-1, the CDR3 gives the full variable domain: DAGVTQSPTHLIKTRGQQVTLRCSPKSGHDTVSWYQQALGQGPQFIFQYYEEEERQRGNFPDRFSGHQFPNYSSELNVNALLLGDSALYLCASSLTMTRVQDEQFFGPGTRLTVL.

The chain uses TRBV10-3 and TRBJ1-2, with D possibly being TRBD1 (5 bases). CDR1 ENHRY and CDR2 SYGVKD come from the germline V gene. The CDR3 totals 15 residues. V was shortened by 0 bases and J by 4 bases, with 12 bases between the two germline ends. CDR3 DNA sequence: TGTGCCATCAGTGAGTCGGTGGGACGGACCTATGGCTACACCTTC. Amino acid sequence: CAISESVGRTYGYTF.

The chain carries TRBV5-1 and TRBJ2-7; 10 bases agree with TRBD1. CDR3 size: 18 residues. The junction had 14 bases not matched to a gene; V was cut back by 4 bases and J by 1 base. In germline, CDR1 is SGHRS, CDR2 YFSETQ. The CDR3 protein is CASSTGTGDLAFSYEQYF. Here the CDR3 DNA reads TGCGCCAGCAGCACCGGGACAGGGGATTTAGCCTTTTCCTACGAGCAGTACTTC.

This chain joins TRBV5-8 and TRBJ2-5; maybe TRBD1 (6 bases). The CDR3 extends over 14 amino acids. The V and J ends lost 4 bases and 3 bases respectively, with 13 bases between them. Germline V gene sequence: CDR1 SGHTS, CDR2 YDEGEE. CDR3 sequence reads: CASSRYGGKETQYF. For the CDR3, the DNA is TGTGCCAGCAGCCGCTATGGGGGCAAAGAGACCCAGTACTTC. Full variable domain (missing parts from reference TRBV5-8 and TRBJ2-5): EAGVTQSPTHLIKTRGQQATLRCSPISGHTSVYWYQQALGLGLQFLLWYDEGEERNRGNFPPRFSGRQFPNYSSELNVNALELEDSALYLCASSRYGGKETQYFGPGTRLLVL.

The chain uses TRBV28 and TRBJ1-1, with no clear D. The CDR3 length is 15 residues. Germline values: CDR1 MDHEN, CDR2 SYDVKM. The V gene lost 7 bases and the J gene lost 4 bases, with 19 bases spanning the gap. The CDR3 DNA sequence: TGTGCCAGCAAGGCGGCAGAACTTACCATCACTGAAGCTTTCTTT. Residues: CASKAAELTITEAFF.

The chain employs TRBV28 and TRBJ1-1, with D unclear. This CDR3 comprises 15 residues. V was trimmed by 6 bases and J by 11 bases, leaving 25 bases between them. Germline loops: CDR1 MDHEN, CDR2 SYDVKM. Here the CDR3 reads CASSPIRAASVGAFF. CDR3 nucleotides: TGTGCCAGCAGCCCAATCCGGGCCGCCTCAGTGGGTGCTTTCTTT.

The rearrangement links TRBV7-8 to TRBJ2-7; 8 bases are a match to TRBD2. CDR3 length: 13 residues. Germline trimming cut 3 bases from V and 6 bases from J; bases unmatched to any gene: 4. In germline, CDR1 is SGHVS, CDR2 FQNEAQ. In nucleotides, the CDR3 is TGTGCCAGCAGCTTGGCGGGAGGCTCCGAGCAGTACTTC. The encoded protein is CASSLAGGSEQYF.

The rearrangement uses TRBV10-3 and TRBJ2-5, with 8 nucleotides matching TRBD2. The CDR3 is 18 amino acids. The junction had 12 bases not matched to a gene; V was cut back by 2 bases and J by 1 base. Germline CDR1 and CDR2: ENHRY and SYGVKD. In DNA form, the CDR3 reads TGTGCCATCAGTGAGCGGGGGGGACGGACCCTACGCCAAGAGACCCAGTACTTC. Its translation is CAISERGGRTLRQETQYF.